One and the same sample provided the 5 T cell receptor beta chains below, sequenced in a study of post-analysis software for immune sequencing data. Study-level results: Included in a set of four or five TRBV segments more frequent in patients than controls were TRBV5-6, TRBV5-1 and TRBV20-1.

The antigens for these receptors are not known. Tagging with unique molecular identifiers was a feature of the TCR beta cDNA libraries. TCRdb independently ran MiXCR on the PCR reads; one entry per CDR3 protein. The sample has approximately 660,000 distinct CDR3 sequences, approximately 59% seen once. The sample was blood. Receptors originate from a girl aged 2-15 years with multiple sclerosis.

This clonotype has more than one count but fewer than ten. The rearrangement uses TRBV7-2 and TRBJ1-4; D call uncertain. Germline V gene sequence: CDR1 SGHTA, CDR2 FQGNSA. CDR3 size: 13 residues. V lost 3 bases and J lost 2, with 4 bases in between. Here the CDR3 DNA reads TGTGCCAGCAGCTTGACCACTAATGAAAAACTGTTTTTT. Translation gives CASSLTTNEKLFF. The whole variable domain, filled in from reference TRBV7-2 and TRBJ1-4, reads GAGVSQSPSNKVTEKGKDVELRCDPISGHTALYWYRQSLGQGLEFLIYFQGNSAPDKSGLPSDRFSAERTGGSVSTLTIQRTQQEDSAVYLCASSLTTNEKLFFGSGTQLSVL.

The V call is TRBV7-9, the J call TRBJ2-1, with 12 nucleotides matching TRBD2. Trimming removed 5 bases from V and 5 bases from J; junction bases left unmatched: 10. The germline V gene has CDR1 SEHNR and CDR2 FQNEAQ (reference sequence). This CDR3 is 17 amino acids long. The CDR3 loop is CASSPRTSGVAHNEQFF. CDR3 DNA: TGTGCCAGCAGCCCCCGGACTAGCGGGGTCGCCCACAATGAGCAGTTCTTC.

The rearrangement joins TRBV20-1 to TRBJ1-2; possible D gene TRBD1, 5 bases. From germline, CDR1 is DFQATT and CDR2 SNEGSKA (reference sequence). The length of the CDR3 is 13 residues. The V and J ends lost 3 bases and 4 bases respectively, with 12 bases between them. CDR3 amino acids: CSASGVRVYGYTF. The CDR3 DNA is TGCAGTGCTAGTGGGGTCAGGGTCTATGGCTACACCTTC.

The chain employs TRBV6-5 and TRBJ2-7; 10 nucleotides align to TRBD1. This CDR3 spans 16 amino acids. J was trimmed by 0 bases and V by 6 bases; bases with no gene match: 8. Germline lookup yields CDR1 MNHEY and CDR2 SVGAGI. The CDR3 here is CASSPRDRGLSYEQYF. CDR3 coding DNA: TGTGCCAGCAGCCCTCGGGACAGGGGCCTCTCCTACGAGCAGTACTTC.

V and J are TRBV7-2 and TRBJ1-5; D gene uncertain. V was pared by 5 bases and J by 4 bases, with 9 bases between. From germline, CDR1 is SGHTA and CDR2 FQGNSA. The CDR3 is 13 residues long. The CDR3 reads CASSVGLNQPQHF. CDR3 in DNA: TGTGCCAGCAGCGTCGGACTTAATCAGCCCCAGCATTTT.